This TCR beta chain was recorded in a study of shared clonotypes between healthy human individuals. The authors' processing: With immunoSEQ giving junction-only sequences and no quality scores, filtering differed. Some clones are missing from TCRdb's copy, which holds only in-frame ones; the method was immunoSEQ multiplex PCR. V, J and clone size derive from that table, while D and trimming were established from the DNA sequence. Among some 1.4 million clones listed, roughly 96% were seen once. Study-wide results and limits: Four donors shared approximately 5% of their naive CD4 clonotypes.

Donors were healthy HIV-negative adults without recent acute infections or vaccinations. This CDR3 region has 15 residues. V shed 1 base and J shed 1 base, with 11 bases lying between them. Germline CDR1 and CDR2: SGHRS and YFSETQ. With respect to this clone: Its specificity is not known.

The clonotype was recovered from a young man in good health. The chain recombines TRBV5-1 with TRBJ1-1; D perhaps matches TRBD1 (5 bases). The material sequenced was naive CD4+ T cells sorted from blood. Subset: CD45RA+ positively selected. The CDR3 DNA is TGCGCCAGCAGCTTGTACGGGGGTTGGAACACTGAAGCTTTCTTT. It translates to CASSLYGGWNTEAFF. Supplemented by reference TRBV5-1 and TRBJ1-1, the full variable domain reads KAGVTQTPRYLIKTRGQQVTLSCSPISGHRSVSWYQQTPGQGLQFLFEYFSETQRNKGNFPGRFSGRQFSNSRSEMNVSTLELGDSALYLCASSLYGGWNTEAFFGQGTRLTVV.